This T cell receptor (beta chain) was observed in a study of Tregs in tolerant kidney transplant recipients (dated by TCRdb to the late 2010s). Turning to the overall study: The study used TCRbeta sequencing to identify donor-specific regulatory T cells before combined kidney and bone marrow transplantation, then tracked those cells after transplant. TCRbeta repertoire sequencing was used in a few healthy controls to compare several methods for expanding Tregs specific for an allogeneic donor. Beyond this particular receptor, the publication reports: The most biologically relevant and donor-specific TCRbeta repertoire appeared to be identified by expanding Tregs with activated donor B cells. Although technical replication error seemed to be minimal, the question of biological reproducibility was not addressed directly. The study was constrained by small patient numbers, and validation of the findings is required in larger populations and under other immunosuppression protocols.

Genomic DNA was extracted from sorted cells with the QIAGEN DNeasy Blood and Tissue Kit for TCRbeta CDR3 sequencing. High-throughput TCRbeta CDR3 sequencing, which included PCR amplification with bias correction and internal controls, was done commercially through immunoSEQ. The original pipeline was this. Unique productive TCRbeta sequences were defined by CDR3 nucleotide sequence when primers matched and otherwise by CDR3 amino acid sequence together with Vbeta and Jbeta genes. To correct sorting error, sequences shared between sorted populations at a frequency ratio of 2:1 or less were removed; the rest were assigned to the higher population. Sequences were defined as donor-reactive when expanded at least 5-fold in CFSE-low cells versus unstimulated cells and present at a frequency of at least 0.01% in CFSE-low cells. Repertoire divergence was quantified by Jensen-Shannon divergence using the top 100 TCRbeta sequences ranked by frequency. For samples with multiple sequencing runs, sorting error was corrected separately for each run before the runs were pooled. In TCRdb, the immuneACCESS table is reduced to in-frame sequences with V and J assigned. These tables do not hold every clone; where another copy was compared, an unresolved V gene accounts for under half, and the others remain unexplained. From that table come the V and J calls and clone size; the DNA was used to work out D and trimming. For this sample there are roughly 120,000 clones; 85% to 95% appear just once. The ten largest clones capture less than 0.7% of the sample.

In its sample, this clone was seen once. Its cognate antigen has yet to be identified. No much larger clone is present one base from it, and per-base qualities are unavailable. Thawed PBMCs were FACS-sorted into unstimulated Tregs (CD4+CD25+CD127-), CD4+ non-Tregs (CD4+CD25-), CD4 cells and CD8 cells. Healthy control blood came either as purchased buffy coats or from healthy volunteers. Healthy control blood was processed by Ficoll density gradient to PBMCs and cryopreserved; patient PBMCs were collected before and after transplant. Taken from cysteine to phenylalanine, the CDR3 has 15 residues. The kept DNA is CDR3 alone, 45 bases in frame from the first base. V is pared back by 2 bases and J by 1 base, with 12 bases lying between the germline termini. CDR1 SGHDT and CDR2 YYEEEE were looked up in the germline V gene.

The sequencing sample was made of CD4+ T cells from blood. The receptor was isolated from a human donor in good health. The sequence is built from TRBV5-6 and TRBJ1-1, with the D gene too uncertain to name. The sequenced DNA is TGTGCCAGCAGCTTCCCCCAAACAGCGAACACTGAAGCTTTCTTT. Its translation reads: CASSFPQTANTEAFF.